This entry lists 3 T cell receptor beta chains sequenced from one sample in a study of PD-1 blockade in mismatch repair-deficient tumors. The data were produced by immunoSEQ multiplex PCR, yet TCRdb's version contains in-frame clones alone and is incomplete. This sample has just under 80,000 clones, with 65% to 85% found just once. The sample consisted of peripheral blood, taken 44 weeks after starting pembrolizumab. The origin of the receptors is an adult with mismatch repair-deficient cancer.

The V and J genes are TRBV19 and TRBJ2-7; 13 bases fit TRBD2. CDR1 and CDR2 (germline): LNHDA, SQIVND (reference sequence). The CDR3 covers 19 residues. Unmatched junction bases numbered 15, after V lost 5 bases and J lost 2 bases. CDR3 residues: CASSGRTSGSSPPPYEQYF. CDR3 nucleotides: TGTGCCAGTAGTGGGCGGACTAGCGGGAGTTCCCCACCGCCCTACGAGCAGTACTTC.

In DNA form, the CDR3 reads TGTGCTAGTGGTCCACCTAGCGGGAACCAAGAGACCCAGTACTTC. Its protein is CASGPPSGNQETQYF. V and J are TRBV12-5 and TRBJ2-5; 9 bases are a match to TRBD2. V gave up 5 bases and J gave up 0 bases; unmatched junction bases: 4. CDR1 and CDR2 (germline): LGHNT, FRNRAP. The CDR3 totals 15 residues.

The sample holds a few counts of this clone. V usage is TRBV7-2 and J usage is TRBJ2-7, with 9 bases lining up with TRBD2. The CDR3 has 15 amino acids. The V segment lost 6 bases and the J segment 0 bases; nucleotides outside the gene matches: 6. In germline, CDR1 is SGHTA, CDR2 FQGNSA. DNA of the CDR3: TGTGCCAGCAGGCGACTAGCGGATAGCTCCTACGAGCAGTACTTC. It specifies CASRRLADSSYEQYF.